The sequence of this TCR beta chain was determined in a study of PD-1 blockade in classical Hodgkin lymphoma. Study-level points and caveats: Compared with healthy donors, newly diagnosed patients reportedly showed lower baseline TCR diversity. Prior therapy or disease activity may underlie the repertoire differences, whose causes remain undefined.

The time point: newly diagnosed, previously untreated cHL patient sample. Isolation of CD4+ T cells from thawed PBMCs was performed by magnetic negative selection. Peripheral samples used as comparators were newly diagnosed, untreated classical Hodgkin lymphoma PBMCs. Comment on this clone: What it recognizes is unknown.

Sequencing was performed with immunoSEQ multiplex PCR; in TCRdb, only in-frame clones are kept and a portion is missing. The sample has roughly 16,000 clones; about nine tenths are singletons. Trimming stripped 0 bases from V and 5 bases from J, with 9 bases between. Germline CDR1 LGHNA, CDR2 YNFKEQ. The CDR3 totals 14 residues. The receptor was isolated from a human donor with classical Hodgkin lymphoma. Sequenced input: CD4+ T cells from blood. This sequence joins TRBV4-2 and TRBJ2-3; possibly TRBD1 or TRBD2 for D (6 bases each). The CDR3 nucleotides read TGTGCCAGCAGCCAAGAAAGGGGGGTAGATACGCAGTATTTT. Its protein is CASSQERGVDTQYF.